In this sample, the clone carrying this T cell receptor beta chain turned up a few times. As yet, its antigen is unknown. Blood sampling was done at baseline, cycle 4 day 1, and cycle 7 day 1. This entry comes from a study of OX40 agonist ivuxolimab in advanced cancers. The CDR3 totals 11 residues. The V end was cut by 5 bases, the J end by 3 bases, with 7 bases between. Germline CDR1 is DFQATT and CDR2 is SNEGSKA (reference sequence). Points from the study as a whole: Both CD4+ and CD8+ T cell populations in blood had undergone clonal expansion by week 6 at 0.1 to 3.0 mg/kg.

The method was immunoSEQ multiplex PCR; TCRdb's version includes in-frame clones alone and lacks a portion of them. The table has some 81,000 clones, over 70% seen once; the top ten hold about 0.76%. The chain couples TRBV20-1 to TRBJ2-5; D unresolved. The specimen was CD4+ or CD8+ T cells sorted from blood, collected in a trial of the OX40 agonist ivuxolimab. This TCR was sampled from an adult with an advanced solid tumor such as melanoma, head and neck, liver or kidney cancer. DNA for the CDR3: TGCAGTGCTGACACAGAAGAGACCCAGTACTTC. This translates into CSADTEETQYF.